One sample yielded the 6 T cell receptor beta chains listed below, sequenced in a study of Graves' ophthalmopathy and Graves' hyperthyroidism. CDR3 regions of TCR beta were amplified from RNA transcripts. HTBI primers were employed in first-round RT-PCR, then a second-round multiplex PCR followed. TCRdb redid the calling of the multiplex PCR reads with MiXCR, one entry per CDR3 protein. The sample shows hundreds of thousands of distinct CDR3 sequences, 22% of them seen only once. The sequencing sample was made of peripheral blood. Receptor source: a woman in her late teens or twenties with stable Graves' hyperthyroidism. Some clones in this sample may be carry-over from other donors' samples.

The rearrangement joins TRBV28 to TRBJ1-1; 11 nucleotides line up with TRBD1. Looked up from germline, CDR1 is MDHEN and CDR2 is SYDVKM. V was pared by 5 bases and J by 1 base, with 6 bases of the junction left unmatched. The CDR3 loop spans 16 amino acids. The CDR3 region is CASSPIGQGANTEAFF. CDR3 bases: TGTGCCAGCAGTCCAATCGGACAGGGGGCGAACACTGAAGCTTTCTTT.

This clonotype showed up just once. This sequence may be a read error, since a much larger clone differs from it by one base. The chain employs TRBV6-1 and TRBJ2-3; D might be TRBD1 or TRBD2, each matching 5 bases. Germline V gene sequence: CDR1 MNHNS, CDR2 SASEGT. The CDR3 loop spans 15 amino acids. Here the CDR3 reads CASSELWGSTNTQYF. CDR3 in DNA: TGTGCCAGCAGTGAACTCTGGGGGAGCACAAATACGCAGTATTTT.

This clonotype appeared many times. CDR3 amino acids: CASIKWGDTEAFF. The CDR3 DNA sequence: TGTGCCAGTATTAAATGGGGGGACACTGAAGCTTTCTTT. The chain has TRBV6-5 and TRBJ1-1; tentative D call: TRBD1 (5 bases). This CDR3 is 13 amino acids long. Germline loops: CDR1 MNHEY, CDR2 SVGAGI. V lost 9 bases and J lost 3, with 14 bases in between.

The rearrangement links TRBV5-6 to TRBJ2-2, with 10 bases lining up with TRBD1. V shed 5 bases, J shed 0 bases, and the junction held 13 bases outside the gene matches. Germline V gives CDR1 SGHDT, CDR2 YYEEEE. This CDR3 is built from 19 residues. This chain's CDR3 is CASSWIVRQGASNTGELFF. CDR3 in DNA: TGTGCCAGCAGTTGGATCGTTCGACAGGGGGCTTCGAACACCGGGGAGCTGTTTTTT.

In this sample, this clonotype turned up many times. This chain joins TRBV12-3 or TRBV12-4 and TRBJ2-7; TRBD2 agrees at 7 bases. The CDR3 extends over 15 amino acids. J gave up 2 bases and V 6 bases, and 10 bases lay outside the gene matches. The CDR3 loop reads CASSPTAGYTYEQYF. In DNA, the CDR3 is TGTGCCAGCAGCCCAACAGCGGGGTACACCTACGAGCAGTACTTC.

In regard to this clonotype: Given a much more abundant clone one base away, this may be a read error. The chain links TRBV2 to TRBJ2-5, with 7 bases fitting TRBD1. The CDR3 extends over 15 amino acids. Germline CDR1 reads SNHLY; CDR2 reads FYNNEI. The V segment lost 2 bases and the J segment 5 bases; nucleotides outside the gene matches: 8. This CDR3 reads CASSERKGGLETQYF. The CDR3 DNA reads TGTGCCAGCAGTGAACGGAAAGGGGGCCTTGAGACCCAGTACTTC.